The 21 T cell receptor beta chains below all came from one sample that was sequenced in a study of cytomegalovirus exposure and HLA in healthy donors. Primers: 60 Vbeta forward and 13 Jbeta reverse. Only in-frame clones appear in the TCRdb table, and some are missing; sequencing was by immunoSEQ multiplex PCR. The top ten hold around 1.9% of the sample, which has 85,000 to 90,000 clones, 67% seen once. Material: PBMCs. All receptors derive from a young man in good health and CMV-seronegative.

The chain recombines TRBV30 with TRBJ1-4; maybe TRBD1 (5 bases). The germline CDR1 and CDR2 sequences are GTSNPN and SVGIG (reference sequence). Between the trimmed V and J ends, which lost 2 bases and 4 bases, there was a span of 11 bases. The CDR3 spans 14 residues. Here the CDR3 DNA reads TGTGCCTGGAGTTCGGGGGGTTTTAATGAAAAACTGTTTTTT. Translating it yields CAWSSGGFNEKLFF. Variable domain in full (rest from reference TRBV30 and TRBJ1-4): SQTIHQWPATLVQPVGSPLSLECTVEGTSNPNLYWYRQAAGRGLQLLFYSVGIGQISSEVPQNLSASRPQDRQFILSSKKLLLSDSGFYLCAWSSGGFNEKLFFGSGTQLSVL.

This chain joins TRBV2 and TRBJ1-1; D possibly corresponds to TRBD1 (6 bases). The germline V and J ends were trimmed by 6 bases and 5 bases, with 16 bases remaining between them. CDR1 SNHLY and CDR2 FYNNEI come from the germline V gene. The CDR3 is 14 residues long. As DNA, the CDR3 is TGTGCCAGCAGATCACAGGGACGGGGAACTGAAGCTTTCTTT. Protein sequence: CASRSQGRGTEAFF.

The rearrangement uses TRBV19 and TRBJ1-2; D perhaps matches TRBD1 (6 bases). Trimming removed 8 bases at V and 0 bases at J, with 10 bases between. In germline, CDR1 is LNHDA, CDR2 SQIVND (reference sequence). The CDR3 loop spans 13 amino acids. CDR3 in amino acids: CASRTATNYGYTF. Here the CDR3 DNA reads TGTGCCAGTCGGACAGCAACTAACTATGGCTACACCTTC. Drawing the rest from reference TRBV19 and TRBJ1-2, the complete variable domain is DGGITQSPKYLFRKEGQNVTLSCEQNLNHDAMYWYRQDPGQGLRLIYYSQIVNDFQKGDIAEGYSVSREKKESFPLTVTSAQKNPTAFYLCASRTATNYGYTFGSGTRLTVV.

This chain joins TRBV27 and TRBJ1-6, with D hard to call. V was cut by 5 bases and J by 10 bases, with 21 bases left in between. The CDR3 is 16 residues long. The germline V gene encodes CDR1 MNHEY and CDR2 SMNVEV (reference sequence). The CDR3 DNA follows: TGTGCCAGCAGTAATGATGCGGGTGTTGGTCGGTCACCCCTCCACTTT. It specifies CASSNDAGVGRSPLHF.

This clone was recorded only once. The genes are TRBV2 and TRBJ1-1; D uncertain. V shed 6 bases and J shed 0 bases, with 11 bases lying between them. This CDR3 contains 14 residues. The germline gives CDR1 SNHLY, CDR2 FYNNEI. CDR3 nucleotides: TGTGCCAGCAGCGGACTGAGTATGAACACTGAAGCTTTCTTT. Protein sequence: CASSGLSMNTEAFF.

This clone was seen a few times. This chain joins TRBV15 and TRBJ1-1, with D possibly being TRBD1 (5 bases). V lost 4 bases and J 0 bases, leaving 18 bases between the germline ends. The CDR3 loop spans 17 amino acids. Germline V gene data show CDR1 as LNHNV and CDR2 as YYDKDF (reference sequence). CDR3 in amino acids: CATSTLPGGYLNTEAFF. Written as DNA, the CDR3 is TGTGCCACCAGCACCTTACCCGGGGGATACTTGAACACTGAAGCTTTCTTT.

This chain joins TRBV30 and TRBJ1-4; TRBD1 aligns across 7 bases. The CDR3 runs 15 residues. The J segment lost 8 bases and the V segment lost 3 bases, leaving 12 bases of the junction unmatched. The germline gives CDR1 GTSNPN, CDR2 SVGIG (reference sequence). CDR3 nucleotides: TGTGCCTGGAGCTTCGGGACAGACCTTAAAGAAAAACTGTTTTTT. Amino acid sequence: CAWSFGTDLKEKLFF.

The rearrangement uses TRBV29-1 and TRBJ2-1; D call uncertain. Between the trimmed V and J ends, which lost 0 bases and 4 bases, there was a span of 13 bases. Germline V gene lookup returns CDR1 SQVTM and CDR2 ANQGSEA. The CDR3 extends over 15 amino acids. The CDR3 loop is CSVEDFNRVYNEQFF. The CDR3 DNA sequence: TGCAGCGTTGAAGATTTTAATAGAGTGTACAATGAGCAGTTCTTC.

The V and J genes are TRBV29-1 and TRBJ1-2; tentative D call: TRBD1 (5 bases). The CDR3 extends over 11 amino acids. Trimming pared 7 bases from V and 4 bases from J, leaving 10 bases between. The germline V gene encodes CDR1 SQVTM and CDR2 ANQGSEA. The CDR3 sequence: CSALQAYGYTF. The CDR3 DNA sequence: TGCAGCGCCTTACAGGCCTATGGCTACACCTTC.

The chain is built from TRBV5-1 and TRBJ2-1; D might be TRBD1 (5 bases). The CDR3 is made up of 16 amino acids. In germline, CDR1 is SGHRS, CDR2 YFSETQ. Trimming cost V 0 bases and J 2 bases, with 12 bases left between them. CDR3 sequence: CASSLVLQGAYNEQFF. The DNA of the CDR3 is TGCGCCAGCAGCTTGGTGTTGCAGGGTGCCTACAATGAGCAGTTCTTC.

The chain uses TRBV10-3 and TRBJ2-3; D is unresolved. V lost 2 bases and J lost 0, with 12 bases in between. The CDR3 extends over 16 amino acids. Germline assignment: CDR1 ENHRY and CDR2 SYGVKD. The CDR3 spells CAISEMAEASTDTQYF. For the CDR3, the DNA is TGTGCCATCAGTGAGATGGCTGAAGCGAGCACAGATACGCAGTATTTT.

This chain links TRBV18 with TRBJ1-1; D not certain. The CDR3 spans 15 residues. Trimming took off 3 bases at V and 0 bases at J, with 11 bases between the two ends. Per germline, CDR1 KGHSH and CDR2 LQKENI. The chain's CDR3 is CASSPPFAMNTEAFF. CDR3 DNA sequence: TGTGCCAGCTCACCCCCCTTTGCTATGAACACTGAAGCTTTCTTT.

The CDR3 sequence: CASSSPRTGETGELFF. CDR3 sequence (DNA): TGCGCCAGCAGCTCCCCTCGGACAGGGGAGACCGGGGAGCTGTTTTTT. This chain joins TRBV4-1 and TRBJ2-2, with TRBD1 matching over 9 bases. This CDR3 is built from 16 residues. The V gene end was trimmed by 5 bases and the J gene end by 5 bases; junction bases not matched to a gene: 9. Germline V gene data show CDR1 as MGHRA and CDR2 as YSYEKL.

This clone appeared a few times. The V call is TRBV5-1, the J call TRBJ2-2; 10 bases match TRBD1. Per germline, CDR1 SGHRS and CDR2 YFSETQ. V lost 4 bases and J lost 4; bases outside the gene matches: 10. The CDR3 contains 17 residues. CDR3 nucleotide sequence: TGCGCCAGCAGCCTATTCGGGACAGGGGAGGGCACCGGGGAGCTGTTTTTT. This codes for CASSLFGTGEGTGELFF. The full variable domain, in which reference TRBV5-1 and TRBJ2-2 provide the parts outside the CDR3, is KAGVTQTPRYLIKTRGQQVTLSCSPISGHRSVSWYQQTPGQGLQFLFEYFSETQRNKGNFPGRFSGRQFSNSRSEMNVSTLELGDSALYLCASSLFGTGEGTGELFFGEGSRLTVL.

This clone appeared a few times. The rearrangement uses TRBV7-2 and TRBJ1-6; D is unclear. The germline V and J ends were trimmed by 1 base and 6 bases, with 10 bases remaining between them. The CDR3 consists of 15 residues. The germline gives CDR1 SGHTA, CDR2 FQGNSA. The CDR3 DNA reads as TGTGCCAGCAGCTTAGTAGGAGTTGGTAATTCACCCCTCCACTTT. It yields the protein CASSLVGVGNSPLHF. Full variable domain (missing parts from reference TRBV7-2 and TRBJ1-6): GAGVSQSPSNKVTEKGKDVELRCDPISGHTALYWYRQSLGQGLEFLIYFQGNSAPDKSGLPSDRFSAERTGGSVSTLTIQRTQQEDSAVYLCASSLVGVGNSPLHFGNGTRLTVT.

V gene TRBV5-4 combines with J gene TRBJ2-7; 7 bases align to TRBD2. CDR1 is SGHNT, CDR2 YYREEE, per germline (reference sequence). Trimming at V came to 1 base and at J to 5 bases, leaving 9 bases not matched to a gene. The CDR3 runs 15 residues. The CDR3 spells CASSLILRETHEQYF. CDR3 in DNA: TGTGCCAGCAGCTTGATCCTGCGGGAGACCCACGAGCAGTACTTC.

Points on this clone: One end of the junction is discordant with germline, which a read error may explain. This sequence joins TRBV6-1 and TRBJ2-7; 13 bases are shared with TRBD2. Germline V gene lookup returns CDR1 MNHNS and CDR2 SASEGT. This CDR3 has 17 residues. The CDR3 protein is CVSSAATSGGLTYEQYF. DNA of the CDR3: TGTGTCAGCAGTGCCGCGACTAGCGGGGGGCTAACCTACGAGCAGTACTTC.

The chain has TRBV14 and TRBJ2-7; the D gene is possibly TRBD1 (6 bases). Trimming shortened V by 2 bases and J by 7 bases, and 12 bases separated the two germline ends. The CDR3 is made up of 13 amino acids. Germline V lookup: CDR1 SGHDN, CDR2 FVKESK. CDR3 sequence: CASSQYRAGEQYF. CDR3 nucleotide sequence: TGTGCCAGCAGCCAATACAGGGCTGGGGAGCAGTACTTC.

V and J are TRBV5-4 and TRBJ1-2; TRBD1 is a possible D gene (6 bases). Deletions cut 4 bases from V and 3 bases from J, with 13 bases between. CDR3 length: 14 residues. Germline V gene lookup returns CDR1 SGHNT and CDR2 YYREEE (reference sequence). This CDR3 reads CASSGTGSHYGYTF. CDR3 nucleotide sequence: TGTGCCAGCAGCGGAACAGGGTCCCACTATGGCTACACCTTC.

This chain joins TRBV5-1 and TRBJ1-2; TRBD1 agrees at 9 bases. From germline, CDR1 is SGHRS and CDR2 YFSETQ. The CDR3 spans 15 residues. V gave up 3 bases and J gave up 4 bases; unmatched junction bases: 7. The CDR3: CASSSGGTGSYGYTF. CDR3 nucleotides: TGCGCCAGCAGCTCCGGCGGGACAGGGAGCTATGGCTACACCTTC.

The CDR3 DNA sequence: TGTGCCAGCAGCTATCTAAATCGTCGGTTCGGAAACACCATATATTTT. Amino acids: CASSYLNRRFGNTIYF. The rearrangement links TRBV13 to TRBJ1-3; no definite D call. Germline CDR1 PRHDT, CDR2 FYEKMQ (reference sequence). V lost 4 bases and J 4 bases, leaving 17 bases between the germline ends. The CDR3 has 16 residues.